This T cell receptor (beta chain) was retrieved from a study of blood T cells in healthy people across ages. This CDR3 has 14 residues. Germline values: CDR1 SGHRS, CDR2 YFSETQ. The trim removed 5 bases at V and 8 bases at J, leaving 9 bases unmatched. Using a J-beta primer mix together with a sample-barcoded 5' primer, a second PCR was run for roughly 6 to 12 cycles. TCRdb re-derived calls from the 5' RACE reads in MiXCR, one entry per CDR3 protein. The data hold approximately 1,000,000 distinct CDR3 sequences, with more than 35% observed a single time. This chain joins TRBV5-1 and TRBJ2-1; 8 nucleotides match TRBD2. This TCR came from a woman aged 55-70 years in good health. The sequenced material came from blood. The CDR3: CASRPGLGGDEQFF. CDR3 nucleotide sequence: TGCGCCAGCAGACCGGGACTAGGGGGGGATGAGCAGTTCTTC.